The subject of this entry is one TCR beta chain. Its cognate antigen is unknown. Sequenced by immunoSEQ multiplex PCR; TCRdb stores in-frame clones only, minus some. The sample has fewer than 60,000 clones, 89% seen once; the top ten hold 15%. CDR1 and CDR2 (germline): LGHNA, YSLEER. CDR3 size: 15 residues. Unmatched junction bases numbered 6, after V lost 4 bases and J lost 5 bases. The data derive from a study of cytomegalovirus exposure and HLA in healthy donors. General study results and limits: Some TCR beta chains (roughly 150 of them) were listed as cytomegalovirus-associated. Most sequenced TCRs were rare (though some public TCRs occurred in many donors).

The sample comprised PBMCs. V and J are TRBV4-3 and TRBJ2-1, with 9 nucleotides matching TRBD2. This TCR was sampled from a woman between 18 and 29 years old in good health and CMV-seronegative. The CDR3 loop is CASSPGLADDNEQFF. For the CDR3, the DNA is TGCGCCAGCAGCCCGGGACTAGCAGACGACAATGAGCAGTTCTTC.